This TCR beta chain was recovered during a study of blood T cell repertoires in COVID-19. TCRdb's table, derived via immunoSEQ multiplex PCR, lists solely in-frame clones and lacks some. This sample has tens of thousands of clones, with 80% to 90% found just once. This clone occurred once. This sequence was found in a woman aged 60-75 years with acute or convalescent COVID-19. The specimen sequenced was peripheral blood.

CDR3 in amino acids: CATSDGHTYEQYF. DNA for the CDR3: TGTGCCACCAGTGATGGACATACCTACGAGCAGTACTTC. V usage is TRBV24-1 and J usage is TRBJ2-7; maybe TRBD1 (5 bases). Germline assignment: CDR1 KGHDR and CDR2 SFDVKD. With 3 bases removed from V and 2 bases from J, the gap between germline ends came to 7 bases. This CDR3 is built from 13 residues.